This record covers a single T cell receptor beta chain. Its antigen is unknown. The sample belongs to a study of cytomegalovirus exposure and HLA in healthy donors. 13 Jbeta primers and 60 Vbeta primers were used for the PCR. The repertoire was sequenced with immunoSEQ multiplex PCR; TCRdb's copy has only in-frame clones and lacks some. Of under 200,000 clones listed, approximately 78% are singletons. From germline, CDR1 is LNHDA and CDR2 SQIVND (reference sequence). The V end lost 1 base, the J end lost 1 base, and 10 bases lay between the germline ends. The CDR3 is made up of 15 amino acids. Study-wide results and limits: Later analysis suggested links between common viral pathogens and several top significant clusters. Later analysis demonstrated an association between a missense DCLRE1C variant and TCR beta V- and J-gene trimming.

The origin of this receptor is a woman between 18 and 30 years old in good health and CMV-seronegative. The rearrangement uses TRBV19 and TRBJ2-5, with D unclear. What was sequenced was PBMCs. Here the CDR3 reads CASSIGEVGQETQYF. The CDR3 DNA reads TGTGCCAGTAGTATAGGTGAGGTGGGCCAAGAGACCCAGTACTTC.